This TCR beta chain was captured in a study of early T cells in non-severe SARS-CoV-2 infection. The wider study: Sequenced material consisted of bulk RNA (from unsorted whole blood), and chains were unpaired. General study points: The VDJdb matching leaned toward anti-spike CD8 responses and overlooked private and CD4 specificities.

Regarding this clonotype: Antigen unknown. A much larger clone sits a single nucleotide away, making a read error possible.

Unique molecular identifiers were affixed to single, distinct cDNA molecules. MiXCR was run by TCRdb on the 5' RACE reads, yielding one entry per CDR3 protein. The sample has about 110,000 distinct CDR3 sequences; about an eighth are singletons. This TCR was sampled from an adult who was a healthcare worker with PCR-confirmed SARS-CoV-2 infection or an uninfected control (not recorded which). The specimen was whole blood.

CDR3: CASSLETSGYNEQFF. In nucleotides, the CDR3 is TGTGCCAGCAGCTTGGAGACTAGCGGATACAATGAGCAGTTCTTC. The rearrangement joins TRBV7-3 to TRBJ2-1, with 9 bases fitting TRBD2. Trimming removed 3 bases from V and 4 bases from J; junction bases left unmatched: 4. Germline loops: CDR1 SGHTA, CDR2 FQGTGA. The CDR3 runs to 15 residues.